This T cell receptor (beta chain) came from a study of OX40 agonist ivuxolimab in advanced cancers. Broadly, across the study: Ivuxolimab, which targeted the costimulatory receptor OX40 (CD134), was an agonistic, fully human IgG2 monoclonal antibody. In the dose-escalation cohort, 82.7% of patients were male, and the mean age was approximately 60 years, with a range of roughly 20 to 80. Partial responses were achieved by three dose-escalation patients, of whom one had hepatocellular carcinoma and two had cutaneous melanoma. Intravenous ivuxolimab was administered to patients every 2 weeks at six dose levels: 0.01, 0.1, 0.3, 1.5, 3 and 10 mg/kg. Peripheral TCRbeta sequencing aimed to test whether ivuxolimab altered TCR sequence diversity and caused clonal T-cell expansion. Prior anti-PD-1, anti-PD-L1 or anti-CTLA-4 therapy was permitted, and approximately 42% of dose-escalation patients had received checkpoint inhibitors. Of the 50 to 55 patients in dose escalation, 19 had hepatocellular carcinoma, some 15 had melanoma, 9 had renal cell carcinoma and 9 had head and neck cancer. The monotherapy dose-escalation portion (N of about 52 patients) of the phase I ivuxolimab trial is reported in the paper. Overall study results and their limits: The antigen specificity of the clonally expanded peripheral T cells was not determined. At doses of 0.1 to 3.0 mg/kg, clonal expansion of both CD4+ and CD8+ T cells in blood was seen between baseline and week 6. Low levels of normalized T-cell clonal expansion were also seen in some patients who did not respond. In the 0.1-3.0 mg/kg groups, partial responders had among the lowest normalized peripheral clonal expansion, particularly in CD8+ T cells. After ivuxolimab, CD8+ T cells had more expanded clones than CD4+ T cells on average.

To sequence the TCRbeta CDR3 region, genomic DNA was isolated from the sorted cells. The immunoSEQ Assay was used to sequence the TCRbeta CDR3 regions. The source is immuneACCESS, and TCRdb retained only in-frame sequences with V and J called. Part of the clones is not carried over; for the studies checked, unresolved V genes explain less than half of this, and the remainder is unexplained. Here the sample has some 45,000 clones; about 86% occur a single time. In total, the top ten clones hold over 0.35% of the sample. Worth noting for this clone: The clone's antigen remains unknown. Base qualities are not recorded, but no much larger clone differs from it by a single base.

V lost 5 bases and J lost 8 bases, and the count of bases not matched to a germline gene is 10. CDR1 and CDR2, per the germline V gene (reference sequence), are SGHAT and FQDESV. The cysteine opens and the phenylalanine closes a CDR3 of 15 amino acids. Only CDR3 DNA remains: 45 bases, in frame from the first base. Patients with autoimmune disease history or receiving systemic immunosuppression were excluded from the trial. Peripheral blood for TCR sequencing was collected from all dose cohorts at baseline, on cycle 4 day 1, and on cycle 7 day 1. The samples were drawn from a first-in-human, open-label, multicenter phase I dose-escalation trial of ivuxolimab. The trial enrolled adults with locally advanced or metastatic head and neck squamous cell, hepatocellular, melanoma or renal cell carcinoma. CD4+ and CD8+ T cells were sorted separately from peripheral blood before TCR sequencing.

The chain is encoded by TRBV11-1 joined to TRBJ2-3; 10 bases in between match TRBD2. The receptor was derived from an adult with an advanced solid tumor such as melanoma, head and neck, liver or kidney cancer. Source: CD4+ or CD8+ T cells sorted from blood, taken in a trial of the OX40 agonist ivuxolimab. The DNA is TGTGCCAGCAGCCCCGGGGTAGCGGGAGGAGTTACGCAGTATTTT. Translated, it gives CASSPGVAGGVTQYF.